A selection of T cell receptor beta chains follows, all from one sample in a study of a mutant IDH1 vaccine in newly diagnosed glioma. Data came from immunoSEQ multiplex PCR; TCRdb stores just in-frame clones and leaves some out. Altogether around 40,000 clones are present, approximately 83% being singletons, with the ten largest covering 1.5% to 2%. The antigens of these receptors remain unknown. The specimen was PBMCs, collected from a glioma patient whose treatment included an IDH1 peptide vaccine. These receptors were obtained from a man in his forties with glioma. Both conserved end residues are part of each CDR3. The D gene is left open where the match is weak. For some rows the clone size is stated as once, few or many, or as a class when expanded; others skip it.

J gene,D gene,clone size,V gene,CDR3 length,CDR3 protein,CDR3 DNA
TRBJ2-7,NA,NA,TRBV27,16,CASSLLVDAGTGEQYF,TGTGCCAGCAGCCTACTGGTGGACGCCGGGACCGGCGAGCAGTACTTC
TRBJ1-4,NA,NA,TRBV21-1,14,CASSKDRRNEKLFF,TGTGCCAGCAGCAAAGACAGGAGGAATGAAAAACTGTTTTTT
TRBJ2-3,TRBD2,NA,TRBV5-1,14,CASRLARSTDTQYF,TGCGCCAGCCGACTAGCGCGTAGCACAGATACGCAGTATTTT
TRBJ2-1,NA,NA,TRBV5-1,14,CASSLLMEMGEQFF,TGCGCCAGCAGCTTGCTGATGGAGATGGGGGAGCAGTTCTTC
TRBJ2-1,NA,NA,TRBV27,16,CASSLGVALTYNEQFF,TGTGCCAGCAGTTTGGGGGTAGCGCTAACATACAATGAGCAGTTCTTC
TRBJ2-1,NA,NA,TRBV9,13,CASSAQVINEQFF,TGTGCCAGCAGCGCCCAGGTGATAAATGAGCAGTTCTTC
TRBJ1-3,NA,once,TRBV18,14,CASSPPGIGNTIYF,TGTGCCAGCTCACCACCGGGCATCGGAAACACCATATATTTT
TRBJ2-7,NA,NA,TRBV6-5,14,CASSYSRGAYEQYF,TGTGCCAGCAGTTACTCTAGGGGGGCCTACGAGCAGTACTTC
TRBJ1-6,NA,NA,TRBV1,15,CTSRPGTPPCSPLHF,TGCACCAGCCGTCCTGGGACTCCCCCATGTTCACCCCTCCACTTT
TRBJ1-4,TRBD1,NA,TRBV18,14,CASSLGQAGEKLFF,TGTGCCAGCTCACTGGGACAGGCGGGCGAAAAACTGTTTTTT
TRBJ1-4,NA,NA,TRBV7-9,15,CASSPHADANEKLFF,TGTGCCAGCAGCCCGCATGCGGACGCTAATGAAAAACTGTTTTTT
TRBJ1-5,TRBD1,NA,TRBV4-3,15,CASSQGQGPNQPQHF,TGCGCCAGCAGCCAGGGACAGGGGCCCAATCAGCCCCAGCATTTT
TRBJ2-1,NA,NA,TRBV2,13,CATGERAINEQFF,TGTGCCACGGGGGAGCGGGCGATCAATGAGCAGTTCTTC
TRBJ2-7,TRBD2,once,TRBV6-4,13,CASSEREGREQYF,TGTGCCAGCAGTGAGCGGGAGGGCCGCGAGCAGTACTTC
TRBJ2-7,NA,NA,TRBV5-1,15,CASSSRGPSSYEQYF,TGCGCCAGCAGCTCCAGGGGCCCGAGCTCCTACGAGCAGTACTTC
TRBJ2-1,NA,NA,TRBV18,14,CASYRDPTSNEQFF,TGTGCCAGCTACAGGGACCCCACAAGCAATGAGCAGTTCTTC
TRBJ2-7,TRBD2,NA,TRBV28,16,CASKKGLAGQNYEQYF,TGTGCCAGCAAAAAGGGACTAGCGGGACAAAACTACGAGCAGTACTTC
TRBJ1-5,NA,NA,TRBV19,15,CASSDRAGTNQPQHF,TGTGCCAGTAGTGATAGGGCAGGCACCAATCAGCCCCAGCATTTT
TRBJ2-1,TRBD2,NA,TRBV5-6,14,CASSLELAGNEQFF,TGTGCCAGCAGCTTGGAGCTAGCGGGAAATGAGCAGTTCTTC
TRBJ1-4,TRBD1,NA,TRBV2,15,CASRGQGVRGEKLFF,TGTGCCAGCAGGGGACAGGGGGTAAGGGGAGAAAAACTGTTTTTT
TRBJ2-7,NA,NA,TRBV7-2,11,CASSLTGKKYF,TGTGCCAGCAGCTTAACGGGGAAGAAGTACTTC
TRBJ1-2,NA,NA,TRBV7-7,12,CASSQWQAGYTF,TGTGCTAGCAGCCAGTGGCAGGCGGGCTACACCTTC
TRBJ2-4,TRBD1,NA,TRBV6-5,14,CASSPWTGGDIQYF,TGTGCCAGCAGTCCTTGGACAGGGGGGGACATTCAGTACTTC
TRBJ2-7,TRBD2,few,TRBV4-3,17,CASSQGIAGGGSYEQYF,TGCGCCAGCAGCCAAGGGATAGCGGGAGGCGGCTCCTACGAGCAGTACTTC
TRBJ2-5,NA,NA,TRBV6-5,15,CASSYSINRDGTQYF,TGTGCCAGCAGTTACTCGATAAATAGGGATGGGACCCAGTACTTC
TRBJ1-2,TRBD1,few,TRBV29-1,12,CSDQGANYGYTF,TGCAGCGACCAGGGGGCTAACTATGGCTACACCTTC
TRBJ1-1,TRBD1,NA,TRBV5-1,15,CASSSTGQGWTEAFF,TGCGCCAGCAGCTCAACCGGACAGGGATGGACTGAAGCTTTCTTT
TRBJ1-2,NA,NA,TRBV6-5,14,CASSRGGSNYGYTF,TGTGCCAGCAGTCGAGGAGGGTCGAACTATGGCTACACCTTC
TRBJ2-2,NA,once,TRBV19,15,CASSILSVNTGELFF,TGTGCCAGTAGTATATTGAGCGTGAACACCGGGGAGCTGTTTTTT
TRBJ2-3,TRBD2,once,TRBV11-3,17,CASSFGDLAGGADTQYF,TGTGCCAGCAGCTTCGGTGACCTAGCGGGAGGTGCAGATACGCAGTATTTT
TRBJ2-4,NA,NA,TRBV7-9,16,CASSSPNTGPKNIQYF,TGTGCCAGCAGCTCCCCTAACACGGGGCCCAAAAACATTCAGTACTTC
TRBJ2-4,TRBD2,NA,TRBV6-5,14,CASSRGLAGNIQYF,TGTGCCAGCAGTCGGGGACTAGCGGGGAACATTCAGTACTTC
TRBJ2-3,NA,NA,TRBV6-5,14,CASGAATSTDTQYF,TGTGCCAGTGGGGCGGCCACTAGCACAGATACGCAGTATTTT
TRBJ2-1,TRBD2,NA,TRBV29-1,15,CSVEVGTSGGGEQFF,TGCAGCGTTGAGGTCGGGACTAGCGGAGGAGGTGAGCAGTTCTTC
TRBJ2-2,TRBD2,NA,TRBV11-2,17,CASSLDPAGVGTGELFF,TGTGCCAGCAGCTTAGATCCTGCGGGAGTCGGGACCGGGGAGCTGTTTTTT
TRBJ2-3,TRBD2,NA,TRBV5-6,14,CASKLAASTDTQYF,TGTGCCAGCAAACTAGCGGCTAGCACAGATACGCAGTATTTT
TRBJ2-4,NA,NA,TRBV7-6,17,CASSPGHRSATGNIQYF,TGTGCCAGCAGCCCTGGTCACCGCTCGGCGACGGGAAACATTCAGTACTTC